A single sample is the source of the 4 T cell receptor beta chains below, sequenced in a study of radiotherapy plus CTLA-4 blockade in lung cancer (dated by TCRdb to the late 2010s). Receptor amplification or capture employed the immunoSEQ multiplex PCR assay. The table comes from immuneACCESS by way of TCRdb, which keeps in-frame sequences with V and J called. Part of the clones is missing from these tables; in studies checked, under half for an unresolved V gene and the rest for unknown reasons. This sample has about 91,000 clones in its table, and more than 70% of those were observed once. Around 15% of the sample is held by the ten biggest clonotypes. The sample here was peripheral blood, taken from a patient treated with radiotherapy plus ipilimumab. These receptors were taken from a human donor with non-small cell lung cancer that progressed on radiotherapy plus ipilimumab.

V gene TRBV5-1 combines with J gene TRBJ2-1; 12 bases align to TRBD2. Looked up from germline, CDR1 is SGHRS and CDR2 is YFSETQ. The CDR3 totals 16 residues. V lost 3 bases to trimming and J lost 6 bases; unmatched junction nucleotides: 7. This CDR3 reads CASSWAGLAGPNEQFF. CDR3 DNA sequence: TGCGCCAGCAGCTGGGCCGGACTAGCGGGGCCCAATGAGCAGTTCTTC.

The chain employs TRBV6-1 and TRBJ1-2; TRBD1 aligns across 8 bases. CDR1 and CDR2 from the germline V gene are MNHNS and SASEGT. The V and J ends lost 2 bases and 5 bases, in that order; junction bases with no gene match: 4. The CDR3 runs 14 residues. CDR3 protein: CASSELQGAYGYTF. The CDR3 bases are TGTGCCAGCAGTGAACTTCAGGGGGCATATGGCTACACCTTC.

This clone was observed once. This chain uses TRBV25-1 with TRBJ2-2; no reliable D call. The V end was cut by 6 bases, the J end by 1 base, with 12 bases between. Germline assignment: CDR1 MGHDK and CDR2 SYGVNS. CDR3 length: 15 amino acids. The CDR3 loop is CASRGRNLNTGELFF. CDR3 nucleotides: TGTGCCAGCAGAGGACGGAACCTGAACACCGGGGAGCTGTTTTTT. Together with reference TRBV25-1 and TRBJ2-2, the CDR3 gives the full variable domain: EADIYQTPRYLVIGTGKKITLECSQTMGHDKMYWYQQDPGMELHLIHYSYGVNSTEKGDLSSESTVSRIRTEHFPLTLESARPSHTSQYLCASRGRNLNTGELFFGEGSRLTVL.

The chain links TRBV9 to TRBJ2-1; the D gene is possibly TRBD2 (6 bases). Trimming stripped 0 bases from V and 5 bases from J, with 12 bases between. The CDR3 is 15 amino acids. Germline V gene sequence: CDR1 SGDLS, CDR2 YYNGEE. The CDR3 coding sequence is TGTGCCAGCAGCGTAGGGGCTAGCGCTAACAATGAGCAGTTCTTC. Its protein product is CASSVGASANNEQFF.